What follows are 3 T cell receptor beta chains derived from one specimen sequenced in a study of human T cells and chemical hapten exposure. Sample time point: patch test 1, 2 weeks after DPC sensitization. Treatment reported: therapeutic diphenylcyclopropenone sensitization with weekly scalp DPC. Each CDR3 protein gets one entry after TCRdb re-called the RACE reads with MiXCR. The sample carries about 360,000 distinct CDR3 sequences, about 7% recorded once. This specimen consisted of whole blood, obtained in connection with sensitization to the hapten diphenylcyclopropenone (DPC). Source of these receptors: a woman under 30 with alopecia areata. Some clones in this sample may be carry-over from other donors' samples.

The rearrangement joins TRBV2 to TRBJ2-7; 10 nucleotides match TRBD1. Looked up from germline, CDR1 is SNHLY and CDR2 is FYNNEI. The junction had 8 bases not matched to a gene; V was cut back by 4 bases and J by 5 bases. This CDR3 has 15 amino acids. CDR3 residues: CASSVVGQGNDEQYF. The CDR3 DNA sequence: TGTGCCAGCAGTGTTGTGGGACAGGGGAACGACGAGCAGTACTTC. The full variable domain, rest sourced from reference TRBV2 and TRBJ2-7, is EPEVTQTPSHQVTQMGQEVILRCVPISNHLYFYWYRQILGQKVEFLVSFYNNEISEKSEIFDDQFSVERPDGSNFTLKIRSTKLEDSAMYFCASSVVGQGNDEQYFGPGTRLTVT.

This clonotype occurred a few times. The V gene is TRBV2, the J gene TRBJ1-4; D is perhaps TRBD1 (5 bases). Germline lookup yields CDR1 SNHLY and CDR2 FYNNEI. Between the trimmed V and J ends, which lost 6 bases and 3 bases, there was a span of 8 bases. The CDR3 covers 13 residues. CDR3 protein: CASSGAPNEKLFF. Here the CDR3 DNA reads TGTGCCAGCAGCGGGGCCCCTAATGAAAAACTGTTTTTT.

V usage is TRBV18 and J usage is TRBJ2-7, with D possibly being TRBD1 (5 bases). CDR1 is KGHSH and CDR2 is LQKENI in the germline V gene. Trimming removed 6 bases at V and 0 bases at J, with 12 bases between. The CDR3 has 14 residues. In DNA form, the CDR3 reads TGTGCCAGCTCCGGCCAGGGAAGCTCCTACGAGCAGTACTTC. Translation: CASSGQGSSYEQYF.